This T cell receptor beta chain was recorded in a study of T cell clones after liver transplantation. Study-wide results and limits: A significant post-transplant drop in circulating graft-donor-reactive CD4 TCRbeta sequences occurred in most of the 8 subjects.

The protocol was immunoSEQ multiplex PCR, while the TCRdb copy is restricted to in-frame clones and leaves out a portion. The sample records 55,000 to 75,000 clones, approximately 70% being singletons. There are many counts of this clone. Its antigen is currently unknown. CDR1 is MDHEN, CDR2 SYDVKM, per germline. The CDR3 covers 13 residues. V lost 8 bases, J lost 3 bases, and 11 bases lay in between. Sequences were derived from CD4+ T cells from blood, sampled at the roughly 16-month timepoint. This clonotype originated in a human patient who received a liver transplant. Some of the T cells might come from the graft donor. The chain recombines TRBV28 with TRBJ1-3; a possible D gene is TRBD1 (5 bases). The CDR3 bases are TGTGCCAGCGGGACGGTGGATGGAAACACCATATATTTT. Translation gives CASGTVDGNTIYF. Combining the CDR3 with reference TRBV28 and TRBJ1-3 gives the whole variable domain DVKVTQSSRYLVKRTGEKVFLECVQDMDHENMFWYRQDPGLGLRLIYFSYDVKMKEKGDIPEGYSVSREKKERFSLILESASTNQTSMYLCASGTVDGNTIYFGEGSWLTVV.